The 2 T cell receptor beta chains below were found in one sample sequenced in a study of T cells after yellow fever vaccination. One entry per CDR3 protein results from TCRdb running MiXCR on the 5' RACE reads. The sample carries more than 450,000 distinct CDR3 sequences, about a fifth recorded once. Sample: PBMCs, taken more than 20 days after the first yellow fever vaccination. Source of these receptors: a man aged 18 to 30 who received the YFV17D yellow fever vaccine.

The genes are TRBV6-2 or TRBV6-3 and TRBJ2-5; D may be TRBD2 (6 bases). CDR3 length: 13 residues. Germline lookup yields CDR1 MNHEY and CDR2 SVGEGT. The V end was cut by 9 bases, the J end by 7 bases, with 18 bases between. CDR3 loop: CASTGTLGGTQYF. In DNA form, the CDR3 reads TGTGCCAGTACCGGGACCCTGGGAGGGACCCAGTACTTC.

This chain joins TRBV7-3 and TRBJ2-7; TRBD1 might be the D (7 bases). Germline values: CDR1 SGHTA, CDR2 FQGTGA. CDR3 length: 16 amino acids. Trimming removed 0 bases from V and 0 bases from J, with 12 bases in between. CDR3 sequence: CASSLTGQGGSYEQYF. The CDR3 nucleotides read TGTGCCAGCAGCTTAACAGGCCAGGGGGGCTCCTACGAGCAGTACTTC.